Presented here are 10 T cell receptor beta chains from one specimen sequenced in a study of blood T cell repertoires in COVID-19. The method was immunoSEQ multiplex PCR; TCRdb's version includes in-frame clones alone and lacks a portion of them. The data contain about 250,000 clones, roughly 87% of them singletons. The sample consisted of peripheral blood. These receptors originate from a man aged 18 to 35 with active or convalescent COVID-19.

The chain joins TRBV7-9 to TRBJ2-3; D perhaps matches TRBD2 (7 bases). Trimming took 2 bases from V and 1 from J, leaving 13 bases between them. The V gene's germline CDR1 is SEHNR and CDR2 FQNEAQ (reference sequence). The CDR3 length is 16 residues. In nucleotides, the CDR3 is TGTGCCAGCAGCTTACGGGGGGCAAGAGGCACAGATACGCAGTATTTT. This sequence encodes CASSLRGARGTDTQYF.

This CDR3 is CASSLGQGSTNEKLFF. CDR3 sequence (DNA): TGTGCCAGCAGCTTGGGACAGGGCTCAACTAATGAAAAACTGTTTTTT. V is TRBV5-4 and J is TRBJ1-4; 7 bases match TRBD1. The CDR3 consists of 16 residues. Looked up from germline, CDR1 is SGHNT and CDR2 is YYREEE (reference sequence). J was trimmed by 0 bases and V by 0 bases; bases with no gene match: 2.

The J gene is TRBJ1-2, the V gene TRBV7-8; D unresolved. Between the trimmed V and J ends, which lost 5 bases and 1 base, there was a span of 14 bases. CDR1 is SGHVS, CDR2 FQNEAQ, per germline. This CDR3 region has 15 residues. The CDR3 sequence: CASSQVGRDNYGYTF. In DNA, the CDR3 is TGTGCCAGCAGCCAAGTAGGGAGGGATAACTATGGCTACACCTTC.

The chain links TRBV10-2 to TRBJ1-6; D is possibly TRBD1 (6 bases). Germline V gene sequence: CDR1 WSHSY, CDR2 SAAADI. The germline V and J ends were trimmed by 10 bases and 5 bases, with 9 bases remaining between them. This CDR3 has 12 amino acids. The CDR3 region is CATQGNNSPLHF. The CDR3 DNA reads as TGCGCCACCCAGGGGAATAATTCACCCCTCCACTTT.

The genes are TRBV7-9 and TRBJ2-3; no firm D call. CDR3 size: 15 residues. CDR1 and CDR2 (germline): SEHNR, FQNEAQ (reference sequence). The ends were cut back, 1 base at V and 5 bases at J, with 13 bases in the middle. The CDR3 region is CASSLDATQRDTQYF. In DNA, the CDR3 is TGTGCCAGCAGCTTAGATGCCACCCAGCGAGATACGCAGTATTTT.

The CDR3 protein is CASSSPTSGSYEQYF. DNA for the CDR3: TGTGCCAGCAGCTCTCCGACTAGCGGTTCCTACGAGCAGTACTTC. V and J are TRBV7-2 and TRBJ2-7, with 9 bases identical to TRBD2. The V segment lost 4 bases and the J segment 1 base; nucleotides outside the gene matches: 5. From germline, CDR1 is SGHTA and CDR2 FQGNSA. This CDR3 region has 15 residues. Complete variable domain (other parts from reference TRBV7-2 and TRBJ2-7): GAGVSQSPSNKVTEKGKDVELRCDPISGHTALYWYRQSLGQGLEFLIYFQGNSAPDKSGLPSDRFSAERTGGSVSTLTIQRTQQEDSAVYLCASSSPTSGSYEQYFGPGTRLTVT.

The V and J genes are TRBV5-4 and TRBJ1-2, with 7 bases that match TRBD1. V lost 1 base, J lost 6 bases, and 3 bases stayed unmatched. CDR1 SGHNT and CDR2 YYREEE come from the germline V gene (reference sequence). This CDR3 spans 13 amino acids. The CDR3 loop reads CASSLYRGHGYTF. In nucleotides, the CDR3 is TGTGCCAGCAGCTTGTACAGGGGTCATGGCTACACCTTC.

This chain uses TRBV6-2 or TRBV6-3 with TRBJ2-1; 8 bases align to TRBD2. Trimming removed 2 bases from V and 2 bases from J; junction bases left unmatched: 5. Looked up from germline, CDR1 is MNHEY and CDR2 is SVGEGT. The CDR3 extends over 16 amino acids. The CDR3 here is CASSYDSRGAYNEQFF. CDR3 nucleotides: TGTGCCAGCAGTTACGATTCGCGGGGGGCCTACAATGAGCAGTTCTTC.

V and J are TRBV19 and TRBJ1-6; 9 bases match TRBD1. Losses at the gene ends were 5 bases for V and 7 bases for J; bases not matched to a gene: 6. This CDR3 spans 15 amino acids. Germline CDR1 reads LNHDA; CDR2 reads SQIVND (reference sequence). CDR3 coding DNA: TGTGCCAGTAGTTCGGGACAGGGAAAGAATTCACCCCTCCACTTT. This codes for CASSSGQGKNSPLHF.

The J gene is TRBJ1-2, the V gene TRBV7-2; 7 bases align to TRBD1. Germline V lookup: CDR1 SGHTA, CDR2 FQGNSA. The V gene end was trimmed by 5 bases and the J gene end by 3 bases; junction bases not matched to a gene: 12. CDR3 length: 16 amino acids. CDR3 residues: CASSPQAGQEYYGYTF. The DNA of the CDR3 is TGTGCCAGCAGCCCACAAGCAGGACAGGAATACTATGGCTACACCTTC.